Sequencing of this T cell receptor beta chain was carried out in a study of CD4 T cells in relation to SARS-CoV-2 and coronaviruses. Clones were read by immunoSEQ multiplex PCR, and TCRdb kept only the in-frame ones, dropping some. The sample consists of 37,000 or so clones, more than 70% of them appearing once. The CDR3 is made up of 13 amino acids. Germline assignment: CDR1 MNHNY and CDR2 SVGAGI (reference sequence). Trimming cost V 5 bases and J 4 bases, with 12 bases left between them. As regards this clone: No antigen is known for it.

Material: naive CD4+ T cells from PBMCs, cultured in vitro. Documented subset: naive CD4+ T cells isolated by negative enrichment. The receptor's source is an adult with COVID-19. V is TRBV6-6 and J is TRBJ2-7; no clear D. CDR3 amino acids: CASSDGIPYEQYF. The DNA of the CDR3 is TGTGCCAGCAGTGATGGGATTCCTTACGAGCAGTACTTC.